Listed here is a single T cell receptor beta chain. The antigen is not known. The entry originates in a study of cytomegalovirus exposure and HLA in healthy donors. Study conclusions and caveats: Cytomegalovirus status, reportedly, was diagnosed with high specificity and sensitivity by the classifier. Most of the TCR beta V segments (in an earlier analysis) were productive either about 87% or about 30% of the time.

In the PCR, 60 Vbeta and 13 Jbeta primers were used. Produced via immunoSEQ multiplex PCR; TCRdb's table is partial and in-frame only. This table has 86,000 or so clones, 70% to 80% appearing once. There were likely unrecorded immune exposures, though donors were nominally healthy when sampled. The TCR comes from a woman aged 40 to 55 in good health and CMV-seropositive. Sequencing was done on a sample of PBMCs.

The CDR3 loop reads CSGQGFEAFF. Written as DNA, the CDR3 is TGCAGCGGACAGGGTTTTGAAGCTTTCTTT. The chain joins TRBV29-1 to TRBJ1-1; 7 nucleotides align to TRBD1. The V segment lost 7 bases and the J segment 7 bases; nucleotides outside the gene matches: 3. There are 10 residues in the CDR3. From germline, CDR1 is SQVTM and CDR2 ANQGSEA.